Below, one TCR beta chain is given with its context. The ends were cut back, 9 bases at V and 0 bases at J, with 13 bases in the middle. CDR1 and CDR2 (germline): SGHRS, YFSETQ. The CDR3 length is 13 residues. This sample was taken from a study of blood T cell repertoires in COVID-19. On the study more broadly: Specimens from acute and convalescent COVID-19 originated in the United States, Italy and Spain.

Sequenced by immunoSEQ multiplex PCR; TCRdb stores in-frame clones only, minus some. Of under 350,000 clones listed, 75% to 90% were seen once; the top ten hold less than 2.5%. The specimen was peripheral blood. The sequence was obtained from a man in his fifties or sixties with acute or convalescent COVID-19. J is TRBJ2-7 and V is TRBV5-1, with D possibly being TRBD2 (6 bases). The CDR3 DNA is TGCGCCACTTCCGGAGGGAACTCCTACGAGCAGTACTTC. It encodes CATSGGNSYEQYF. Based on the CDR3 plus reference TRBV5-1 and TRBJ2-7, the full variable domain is KAGVTQTPRYLIKTRGQQVTLSCSPISGHRSVSWYQQTPGQGLQFLFEYFSETQRNKGNFPGRFSGRQFSNSRSEMNVSTLELGDSALYLCATSGGNSYEQYFGPGTRLTVT.